The sequence of this T cell receptor (beta chain) was determined in a study of metastatic and nonmetastatic thyroid tumors. About the research overall: Both malignant and benign thyroid patients supplied peripheral blood and tumor or nodule tissue samples, across which the repertoires of these patients were then compared.

By sample fraction, this clone is medium-sized (0.01 to 0.1%). This CDR3 has 17 amino acids. Deletions cut 0 bases from V and 3 bases from J, with 20 bases between. Germline lookup yields CDR1 DFQATT and CDR2 SNEGSKA (reference sequence). TCRdb called clones again from the PCR reads with MiXCR. Among over 15,000 clones listed, around 20% were seen once. No patient had received any treatment before thyroid surgery. The sequencing input was tumor tissue. The clonotype originates from a female donor with papillary thyroid cancer or a benign thyroid nodule (not recorded which). Some clones in this sample may be carry-over from other donors' samples. The chain joins TRBV20-1 to TRBJ1-1, with D perhaps matching TRBD1 (6 bases). The chain's CDR3 is CSARDGRGARFDTEAFF. Written as DNA, the CDR3 is TGCAGTGCTAGAGATGGTCGGGGGGCGAGGTTTGACACTGAAGCTTTCTTT.